The clone carrying this T cell receptor beta chain was seen only once. The source of the sample is a study of blood T cell repertoires in COVID-19. Across the study: T cells, B-cell-depleted T cells, or PBMCs provided the cDNA or gDNA that served as material.

Trimming stripped 1 base from V and 0 bases from J, with 13 bases between. This CDR3 is 16 amino acids long. The germline CDR1 and CDR2 sequences are MNHEY and SVGAGI. Assay: immunoSEQ multiplex PCR; the TCRdb copy retains only in-frame clones and omits some. The sample shows under 300,000 clones, approximately 91% of them seen only once. This receptor was obtained from a woman between 40 and 55 years old with acute COVID-19. This chain connects TRBV6-5 to TRBJ2-7, with a possible D match to TRBD1 (6 bases). Sequencing was carried out using PBMCs or T cells enriched from blood (not recorded which). This chain's CDR3 is CASSYLGAAASYEQYF. The CDR3 coding sequence is TGTGCCAGCAGTTACTTGGGGGCAGCGGCCTCCTACGAGCAGTACTTC.